This TCR beta chain comes out of a study of OX40 agonist ivuxolimab in advanced cancers. In the study overall: It was ivuxolimab, an agonistic anti-OX40 (CD134) antibody, that patients were treated with.

Sequenced by immunoSEQ multiplex PCR; TCRdb stores in-frame clones only, minus some. The sample records approximately 44,000 clones, less than 90% being singletons. V was pared by 5 bases and J by 5 bases, with 12 bases between. Germline V gene sequence: CDR1 SNHLY, CDR2 FYNNEI. The CDR3 runs to 13 residues. General study points: No antigen was identified for the clonally expanded peripheral T cells.

With respect to this clone: The target antigen is unknown.

Sample: CD4+ or CD8+ T cells sorted from blood, taken in a trial of the OX40 agonist ivuxolimab. The sequence was obtained from an adult with an advanced solid tumor such as melanoma, head and neck, liver or kidney cancer. The chain links TRBV2 to TRBJ1-1, with D uncertain. The chain's CDR3 is CASSSAEGTEAFF. The DNA of the CDR3 is TGTGCCAGCAGTTCGGCCGAAGGGACTGAAGCTTTCTTT.